Below are 4 T cell receptor beta chains sequenced from a single sample in a study. TCRdb called the RT-PCR reads again in MiXCR, with one record for every CDR3 protein. Here the sample spans around 700,000 distinct CDR3 sequences, more than 13% being singletons. The specimen sequenced was memory CD4+ T cells from blood. Receptor source: a female donor in good health, serving as a healthy control.

This clonotype was recorded a few times. This chain uses TRBV5-1 with TRBJ2-3; no clear D gene. The CDR3 runs 16 residues. Germline V gene lookup returns CDR1 SGHRS and CDR2 YFSETQ. V lost 0 bases and J lost 2, with 13 bases in between. The CDR3 protein is CASSLEPSGYTDTQYF. The CDR3 DNA reads as TGCGCCAGCAGCTTGGAGCCGAGTGGCTACACAGATACGCAGTATTTT. The entire variable domain, with the rest obtained from reference TRBV5-1 and TRBJ2-3, is as follows: KAGVTQTPRYLIKTRGQQVTLSCSPISGHRSVSWYQQTPGQGLQFLFEYFSETQRNKGNFPGRFSGRQFSNSRSEMNVSTLELGDSALYLCASSLEPSGYTDTQYFGPGTRLTVL.

This clonotype was counted at least ten times. The J gene is TRBJ1-2, the V gene TRBV12-3 or TRBV12-4; no firm D call. Trimming cost V 3 bases and J 7 bases, with 15 bases left between them. The CDR3 covers 14 residues. CDR3 coding DNA: TGTGCCAGCAGTTTTTACGGGTCGCGGGCTGGCTACACCTTC. Translating it yields CASSFYGSRAGYTF.

The rearrangement uses TRBV4-1 and TRBJ2-2, with TRBD2 matching 12 bases. Germline lookup yields CDR1 MGHRA and CDR2 YSYEKL. The CDR3 has 18 amino acids. With 4 bases clipped from V and 5 bases from J, the junction kept 11 bases outside the gene matches. DNA of the CDR3: TGCGCCAGCAGCCCGGGACTAGCGGGCTTATTGGGGACCGGGGAGCTGTTTTTT. This gives the protein CASSPGLAGLLGTGELFF.

The rearrangement links TRBV24-1 to TRBJ2-7; 9 nucleotides match TRBD1. Trimming cost V 3 bases and J 5 bases; bases outside gene matches: 7. The germline CDR1 and CDR2 sequences are KGHDR and SFDVKD. CDR3 size: 15 residues. This CDR3 is CATSDGTGPGDEQYF. The DNA for the CDR3 is TGTGCCACCAGTGATGGGACAGGGCCGGGCGACGAGCAGTACTTC.